These 21 T cell receptor beta chains were sequenced from one sample in a study of vaccination and CD4 T cells after COVID-19. Sequenced with the Oncomine TCR Beta short-read assay was DNA taken from cultured CD4+ T cells. TCRdb used MiXCR to reprocess the PCR reads, holding one entry per CDR3 protein. The table lists 700 or so distinct CDR3 sequences, more than 10% of them singletons. No antigen has been assigned to these receptors. Treatment specified: roughly nine-day PBMC culture with coronavirus spike peptide pools or control peptides (ViraFEST assay). Gathering of the CD4+ T cells, from the unexposed donor, took place before the COVID-19 pandemic (2011-2018). Sequencing was done on a sample of CD4+ T cells from blood, cultured in vitro. These receptors originate from a human donor in good health.

This clonotype was seen just once. The rearrangement links TRBV5-4 to TRBJ2-3, with D possibly TRBD2 on 6 matching bases. Deletions cut 2 bases from V and 4 bases from J, with 14 bases between. The CDR3 has 15 amino acids. Germline V lookup: CDR1 SGHNT, CDR2 YYREEE (reference sequence). The CDR3, as DNA: TGTGCCAGCAGCTTCGAGACTAGTTACTCAGATACGCAGTATTTT. Protein product: CASSFETSYSDTQYF. The full variable domain, rest sourced from reference TRBV5-4 and TRBJ2-3, is ETGVTQSPTHLIKTRGQQVTLRCSSQSGHNTVSWYQQALGQGPQFIFQYYREEENGRGNFPPRFSGLQFPNYSSELNVNALELDDSALYLCASSFETSYSDTQYFGPGTRLTVL.

This clonotype is labeled as large (0.1 to 1%). This chain links TRBV27 with TRBJ1-1; D perhaps matches TRBD1 (6 bases). Deletions cut 2 bases from V and 11 bases from J, with 15 bases between. The V gene's germline CDR1 is MNHEY and CDR2 SMNVEV (reference sequence). This CDR3 spans 13 amino acids. In nucleotides, the CDR3 is TGTGCCAGCAGTTTACCTGGGACATCGAAGGCTTTCTTT. It yields the protein CASSLPGTSKAFF.

This clonotype is termed medium-sized. This sequence joins TRBV29-1 and TRBJ1-1; 8 nucleotides align to TRBD1. J gave up 6 bases and V 7 bases, and 7 bases lay outside the gene matches. CDR1 and CDR2 (germline): SQVTM, ANQGSEA. This CDR3 is built from 12 residues. CDR3 amino acids: CSGGGQAAEAFF. The CDR3 coding sequence is TGCAGCGGGGGGGGACAGGCGGCTGAAGCTTTCTTT.

This clonotype was detected a few times. The chain couples TRBV9 to TRBJ2-5, with 9 bases aligning to TRBD2. Germline CDR1 SGDLS, CDR2 YYNGEE. V was pared by 0 bases and J by 3 bases, with 6 bases of the junction left unmatched. The CDR3 loop spans 16 amino acids. The CDR3 nucleotides read TGTGCCAGCAGCGTAGCTTTAGCGGGAGTGGAAGAGACCCAGTACTTC. It encodes CASSVALAGVEETQYF.

This clonotype was counted only a few times. This chain's CDR3 is CASSLAQEQYF. Written as DNA, the CDR3 is TGTGCCAGCAGCTTGGCCCAGGAGCAGTACTTC. The J gene is TRBJ2-7, the V gene TRBV5-6; D unclear. Trimming shortened V by 0 bases and J by 7 bases, and 5 bases separated the two germline ends. This CDR3 region has 11 residues. Looked up from germline, CDR1 is SGHDT and CDR2 is YYEEEE.

Judged by abundance, this clonotype is large. V gene TRBV20-1 combines with J gene TRBJ2-5; the match to TRBD2 covers 7 bases. The germline V gene has CDR1 DFQATT and CDR2 SNEGSKA (reference sequence). This CDR3 comprises 15 residues. Trimming took 3 bases from V and 1 from J; bases not matched to a gene: 8. CDR3 loop: CSASGSGRLQETQYF. In DNA, the CDR3 is TGCAGTGCTAGTGGTAGCGGGCGCCTCCAAGAGACCCAGTACTTC.

The chain combines TRBV11-2 with TRBJ1-1; TRBD1 agrees at 9 bases. CDR3 length: 16 amino acids. Germline assignment: CDR1 SGHAT and CDR2 FQNNGV. The junction had 10 bases not matched to a gene; V was cut back by 5 bases and J by 3 bases. For the CDR3, the DNA is TGTGCCAGCAGCACCGACAGGGGGGGTGGGCACACTGAAGCTTTCTTT. Translated, it gives CASSTDRGGGHTEAFF.

The chain is built from TRBV18 and TRBJ2-7, with 10 nucleotides matching TRBD1. The CDR3 runs 16 residues. Germline CDR1 reads KGHSH; CDR2 reads LQKENI. V lost 3 bases and J lost 3; bases outside the gene matches: 8. CDR3 sequence: CASSPPGTGAVYEQYF. The CDR3 DNA sequence: TGTGCCAGCTCACCTCCCGGGACAGGGGCCGTCTACGAGCAGTACTTC.

The chain joins TRBV6-2 or TRBV6-3 to TRBJ2-7, with a tentative D call TRBD2 (7 bases). Germline V gene sequence: CDR1 MNHEY, CDR2 SVGEGT. The length of the CDR3 is 15 residues. Trimming took 5 bases from V and 3 from J, leaving 17 bases between them. Written as DNA, the CDR3 is TGTGCCAGCAGTCCCCGCGGGGGCTGGTTCTACGAGCAGTACTTC. This sequence encodes CASSPRGGWFYEQYF.

Sample share makes this clonotype large. The CDR3, as DNA: TGCAGTGCACCGGGGGGGGGACACTATGGCTACACCTTC. This codes for CSAPGGGHYGYTF. The V call is TRBV20-1, the J call TRBJ1-2; a possible D gene is TRBD1 (5 bases). V lost 6 bases, J lost 3 bases, and 14 bases lay in between. The length of the CDR3 is 13 residues. Germline assignment: CDR1 DFQATT and CDR2 SNEGSKA (reference sequence).

Judged by abundance, this clonotype is large. The chain uses TRBV10-3 and TRBJ1-1, with D maybe TRBD1 (6 bases). V was trimmed by 10 bases and J by 3 bases, leaving 12 bases between them. Per the germline V gene, CDR1 is ENHRY and CDR2 is SYGVKD. This CDR3 has 12 residues. The CDR3: CASREGDTEAFF. CDR3 nucleotide sequence: TGTGCCAGCCGAGAGGGGGACACTGAAGCTTTCTTT.

This clonotype is classed as large. This rearrangement joins TRBV5-1 to TRBJ2-2, with D unresolved. Germline V CDR1 and CDR2: SGHRS, YFSETQ. Deletions cut 4 bases from V and 6 bases from J, with 13 bases between. The CDR3 has 14 amino acids. CDR3 amino acids: CASSKAVGAGELFF. CDR3 in DNA: TGCGCCAGCAGCAAGGCAGTTGGAGCCGGGGAGCTGTTTTTT.

The sample holds one count of this clonotype. The chain is built from TRBV3-1 and TRBJ1-2, with TRBD1 identical over 7 bases. Germline assignment: CDR1 LGHDT and CDR2 YNNKEL (reference sequence). The CDR3 loop spans 14 amino acids. The ends lost 1 base at V and 8 bases at J; junction bases unmatched: 7. CDR3 sequence reads: CASSQGWAGGGYTF. The CDR3 coding sequence is TGTGCCAGCAGCCAAGGCTGGGCAGGGGGAGGCTACACCTTC.

A few counts support this clonotype. The chain joins TRBV12-2 to TRBJ2-1; the D call in the table, TRBD1, was not verified against the DNA. TRBV12-2 is annotated as a pseudogene. CDR3 size: 15 residues. The DNA of the CDR3 is TGTGCAAGTCGCTTAGCCTGGGACAGGGTGAATGAGCAGTTCTTC. Its translation: CASRLAWDRVNEQFF.

In regard to this clonotype: This may arise from a read error, as a much more abundant clone is one base away. The J gene is TRBJ1-1, the V gene TRBV5-1; possible D gene TRBD1, 6 bases. From germline, CDR1 is SGHRS and CDR2 YFSETQ. The V end lost 3 bases, the J end lost 6 bases, and 18 bases lay between the germline ends. The CDR3 spans 15 residues. CDR3 in amino acids: CASSSALGGCSEAFF. DNA of the CDR3: TGCGCCAGCAGCTCCGCGTTAGGGGGGTGCTCTGAAGCTTTCTTT.

This clonotype counts as large. This sequence joins TRBV2 and TRBJ1-5, with 7 bases fitting TRBD1. The J segment lost 10 bases and the V segment lost 8 bases, leaving 11 bases of the junction unmatched. This CDR3 region has 13 residues. Germline CDR1 is SNHLY and CDR2 is FYNNEI. CDR3 in amino acids: CASSRTNRGPQHF. In DNA, the CDR3 is TGTGCCAGCTCCCGGACCAACAGGGGACCCCAGCATTTT.

Sample share makes this clonotype large. The chain recombines TRBV20-1 with TRBJ1-1; D gene unclear. CDR3 size: 12 residues. CDR1 and CDR2 from the germline V gene are DFQATT and SNEGSKA (reference sequence). Deletions cut 0 bases from V and 7 bases from J, with 9 bases between. The CDR3 nucleotides read TGCAGTGCTAGAGATCGACGGGATGAAGCTTTCTTT. Translated: CSARDRRDEAFF.

Sample share makes this clonotype large. J is TRBJ2-4 and V is TRBV7-8; possible D gene TRBD2, 5 bases. Germline loops: CDR1 SGHVS, CDR2 FQNEAQ. The CDR3 covers 15 residues. V lost 5 bases and J lost 0, with 11 bases in between. CDR3: CASSAQLVAKNIQYF. The CDR3 DNA is TGTGCCAGCAGCGCCCAACTAGTAGCCAAAAACATTCAGTACTTC. Based on the CDR3 plus reference TRBV7-8 and TRBJ2-4, the full variable domain is GAGVSQSPRYKVAKRGQDVALRCDPISGHVSLFWYQQALGQGPEFLTYFQNEAQLDKSGLPSDRFFAERPEGSVSTLKIQRTQQEDSAVYLCASSAQLVAKNIQYFGAGTRLSVL.

The V and J genes are TRBV12-3 or TRBV12-4 and TRBJ2-5, with TRBD2 identical over 13 bases. The CDR3 runs to 20 residues. The J segment lost 2 bases and the V segment lost 4 bases, leaving 16 bases of the junction unmatched. Here the CDR3 reads CASSSRPHFTSGRVQETQYF. The CDR3 bases are TGTGCCAGCAGTTCGCGCCCCCATTTTACTAGCGGGAGGGTTCAAGAGACCCAGTACTTC.

This clonotype qualifies as medium-sized. V and J are TRBV28 and TRBJ1-2; maybe TRBD1 (5 bases). V was trimmed by 7 bases and J by 7 bases, leaving 25 bases between them. The CDR3 has 16 amino acids. Germline CDR1 is MDHEN and CDR2 is SYDVKM. CDR3 residues: CASITTSPREVGGYTF. The CDR3 nucleotides read TGTGCCAGCATCACAACCTCTCCCAGGGAGGTTGGTGGCTACACCTTC.

The table lists this clonotype with a few counts. The rearrangement joins TRBV5-6 to TRBJ2-1, with a tentative D call TRBD1 (6 bases). CDR1 is SGHDT and CDR2 is YYEEEE in the germline V gene. Trimming removed 4 bases at V and 5 bases at J, with 13 bases between. The CDR3 runs 14 residues. CDR3 sequence (DNA): TGTGCCAGCAGCCGATTGGCAGGGGACAATGAGCAGTTCTTC. Translating gives CASSRLAGDNEQFF.